This T cell receptor (beta chain) was sequenced in a study of identical twins. TCRdb itself ran the 5' RACE reads through MiXCR, one entry per CDR3 protein. The data contain some 500,000 distinct CDR3 sequences, roughly a fifth of them singletons. In germline, CDR1 is LGHDT, CDR2 YNNKEL (reference sequence). Trimming at V came to 11 bases and at J to 2 bases, leaving 24 bases not matched to a gene. CDR3 size: 19 residues. The data also belong to a second study, concerning T cells expressing NK-cell markers.

Material: CD4+ T cells sorted from blood. The genes are TRBV3-1 and TRBJ2-5; 9 bases map to TRBD1. This receptor was taken from a woman aged 18 to 35 in good health. CDR3 protein: CASSLAYRDREQTQETQYF. The CDR3 coding sequence is TGTGCCTCCAGCCTCGCCTACCGGGACAGGGAACAGACTCAAGAGACCCAGTACTTC.